These 30 T cell receptor beta chains were all obtained from the same sample, sequenced in a study of blood T cells in healthy people across ages. For the second PCR, which ran for roughly 6 to 12 cycles, a sample-barcoded 5' primer and a J-beta primer mix were used. Each CDR3 protein gets one entry after TCRdb re-called the 5' RACE reads with MiXCR. The data show about 570,000 distinct CDR3 sequences, 27% seen once. The sample consisted of blood. These receptors were obtained from a woman in her seventies in good health.

The CDR3, as DNA: TGTGCCAGCAGCAAAACAGGGAGACCTACAGATACGCAGTATTTT. Translated, it gives CASSKTGRPTDTQYF. The rearrangement uses TRBV11-2 and TRBJ2-3; tentatively, D is TRBD1 (6 bases). Germline loops: CDR1 SGHAT, CDR2 FQNNGV. Trimming left V 5 bases short and J 3 bases short, with 15 bases between. The CDR3 has 15 residues.

This clonotype was seen only a few times. The chain combines TRBV7-9 with TRBJ1-2; D gene unclear. Germline CDR1 and CDR2: SEHNR and FQNEAQ (reference sequence). This CDR3 is 11 amino acids long. V was cut by 6 bases and J by 4 bases, with 6 bases left in between. CDR3 in DNA: TGTGCCAGCAGTTGGGGCTATGGCTACACCTTC. This codes for CASSWGYGYTF. Full variable domain (outside the CDR3, taken from reference TRBV7-9 and TRBJ1-2): DTGVSQNPRHKITKRGQNVTFRCDPISEHNRLYWYRQTLGQGPEFLTYFQNEAQLEKSRLLSDRFSAERPKGSFSTLEIQRTEQGDSAMYLCASSWGYGYTFGSGTRLTVV.

This clonotype was counted between two and nine times. This chain connects TRBV20-1 to TRBJ1-4; maybe TRBD1 (6 bases). V shed 5 bases and J shed 3 bases, with 13 bases lying between them. Germline V lookup: CDR1 DFQATT, CDR2 SNEGSKA (reference sequence). This CDR3 spans 14 amino acids. The CDR3 bases are TGCAGTGCTCTGGAGGGGGGTTCTAATGAAAAACTGTTTTTT. It translates to CSALEGGSNEKLFF.

This chain connects TRBV3-1 to TRBJ2-7; 12 nucleotides align to TRBD2. V lost 1 base to trimming and J lost 4 bases; unmatched junction nucleotides: 2. The CDR3 consists of 15 residues. Germline assignment: CDR1 LGHDT and CDR2 YNNKEL (reference sequence). CDR3 sequence reads: CASSQGLAGEYEQYF. CDR3 coding DNA: TGTGCCAGCAGCCAAGGACTAGCGGGGGAATACGAGCAGTACTTC.

There are a few counts of this clonotype. The J gene is TRBJ1-4, the V gene TRBV18, with no clear D. V dropped 5 bases and J dropped 6 bases, with 13 bases sitting between them. This CDR3 comprises 14 residues. Germline-derived CDR1 and CDR2 are KGHSH and LQKENI. As DNA, the CDR3 is TGTGCCAGCTCATCTCGGAGCACAGATGAAAAACTGTTTTTT. Protein product: CASSSRSTDEKLFF.

This clonotype turned up a few times. This chain links TRBV7-9 with TRBJ2-3; the D call may be TRBD1 or TRBD2 (5 bases each). V was trimmed by 5 bases and J by 4 bases, leaving 10 bases between them. CDR1 SEHNR and CDR2 FQNEAQ come from the germline V gene (reference sequence). The CDR3 is 13 residues long. The chain's CDR3 is CASSPKGPDTQYF. In nucleotides, the CDR3 is TGTGCCAGCAGCCCCAAGGGACCAGATACGCAGTATTTT.

This chain connects TRBV9 to TRBJ1-4; D unresolved. CDR3 length: 13 residues. Trimming took off 3 bases at V and 8 bases at J, with 11 bases between the two ends. CDR1 and CDR2 (germline): SGDLS, YYNGEE. The CDR3 bases are TGTGCCAGCAGCGCCGCCGGTGCCGAAAAACTGTTTTTT. Encoded protein: CASSAAGAEKLFF.

This clonotype was seen a few times. The chain employs TRBV7-2 and TRBJ2-5; D could derive from TRBD1 or TRBD2 (6 bases each). V lost 8 bases and J lost 0, with 19 bases in between. The CDR3 covers 16 residues. CDR1 is SGHTA, CDR2 FQGNSA, per germline. The CDR3 protein is CASGLGGRGYQETQYF. In DNA form, the CDR3 reads TGTGCCAGCGGACTCGGGGGTAGGGGGTACCAAGAGACCCAGTACTTC.

This clonotype was detected a few times. The V and J genes are TRBV7-9 and TRBJ1-1, with unresolved D. This CDR3 region has 18 residues. In germline, CDR1 is SEHNR, CDR2 FQNEAQ (reference sequence). Trimming cost V 5 bases and J 3 bases, with 25 bases left between them. The CDR3 reads CASSKDGPEAAKDTEAFF. As DNA, the CDR3 is TGTGCCAGCAGCAAAGACGGCCCGGAGGCGGCAAAGGACACTGAAGCTTTCTTT.

This clonotype was recorded a few times. This chain uses TRBV20-1 with TRBJ2-5, with TRBD2 matching over 7 bases. The length of the CDR3 is 12 residues. CDR1 DFQATT and CDR2 SNEGSKA come from the germline V gene (reference sequence). The ends lost 6 bases at V and 4 bases at J; junction bases unmatched: 5. For the CDR3, the DNA is TGCAGTGCGTCCCCGGGGGGAGAGACCCAGTACTTC. Protein product: CSASPGGETQYF.

This clonotype was seen more than once but under ten times. This chain connects TRBV4-1 to TRBJ2-4; the D gene is possibly TRBD2 (6 bases). CDR1 and CDR2 from the germline V gene are MGHRA and YSYEKL. V dropped 0 bases and J dropped 8 bases, with 17 bases sitting between them. The CDR3 runs to 16 residues. The CDR3 nucleotides are TGCGCCAGCAGCCAAGATCGCACGGCGGGATGGGACATTCAGTACTTC. It specifies CASSQDRTAGWDIQYF.

A note on this clonotype: One junction end disagrees with the germline gene, perhaps due to a read error. The rearrangement links TRBV4-3 to TRBJ2-1; 8 bases are shared with TRBD1. CDR1 LGHNA and CDR2 YSLEER come from the germline V gene. The CDR3 runs 16 residues. CDR3 region: CASIPLTQGAYKEQFF. CDR3 coding DNA: TGCGCCAGCATTCCGCTGACTCAGGGGGCCTACAAGGAGCAGTTCTTC.

The chain joins TRBV6-5 to TRBJ1-1; D is unresolved. This CDR3 contains 12 residues. The V gene's germline CDR1 is MNHEY and CDR2 SVGAGI. Trimming took 11 bases from V and 7 from J, leaving 17 bases between them. The CDR3 DNA sequence: TGTGCCGCTCGGCGGGAGGATGGTGAAGCTTTCTTT. The encoded protein is CAARREDGEAFF.

There are a few counts of this clonotype. V gene TRBV9 combines with J gene TRBJ2-3; 9 bases are shared with TRBD1. The CDR3 length is 17 residues. The germline V gene has CDR1 SGDLS and CDR2 YYNGEE. J was trimmed by 2 bases and V by 0 bases; bases with no gene match: 7. CDR3 loop: CASSVGRTGAPTDTQYF. The CDR3 region has the DNA TGTGCCAGCAGCGTAGGGAGGACAGGGGCTCCCACAGATACGCAGTATTTT.

This chain joins TRBV6-5 and TRBJ1-4; D is undetermined. Germline loops: CDR1 MNHEY, CDR2 SVGAGI. CDR3 size: 16 residues. Trimming pared 0 bases from V and 0 bases from J, leaving 8 bases between. Written as DNA, the CDR3 is TGTGCCAGCAGTTACTCGATGCGGCCAACTAATGAAAAACTGTTTTTT. Encoded protein: CASSYSMRPTNEKLFF.

This rearrangement joins TRBV7-8 to TRBJ1-5; 7 bases are shared with TRBD1. Losses at the gene ends were 1 base for V and 3 bases for J; bases not matched to a gene: 9. Per germline, CDR1 SGHVS and CDR2 FQNEAQ. This CDR3 has 17 amino acids. CDR3 amino acids: CASSLGGGGTVNQPQHF. The CDR3 bases are TGTGCCAGCAGCTTAGGAGGGGGCGGGACAGTCAATCAGCCCCAGCATTTT.

This chain links TRBV5-1 with TRBJ2-6, with D perhaps assigned TRBD1 or TRBD2 (6 bases each). Deletions cut 0 bases from V and 4 bases from J, with 11 bases between. This CDR3 has 16 amino acids. The germline V gene has CDR1 SGHRS and CDR2 YFSETQ. The CDR3 is CASSLAGAAGANVLTF. The DNA for the CDR3 is TGCGCCAGCAGCTTGGCGGGGGCGGCAGGGGCCAACGTCCTGACTTTC.

This clonotype occurred a few times. This clone may be a read error of a much larger clone one base away. This chain connects TRBV12-3 or TRBV12-4 to TRBJ2-5; no clear D gene. CDR3 length: 11 residues. V lost 5 bases, J lost 3 bases, and 4 bases lay in between. This CDR3 is CASSHKETQYF. The CDR3, as DNA: TGTGCCAGCAGTCACAAAGAGACCCAGTACTTC.

This clonotype was recorded at least ten times. The chain carries TRBV24-1 and TRBJ1-2, with D tentatively TRBD1 (5 bases). Germline V gene lookup returns CDR1 KGHDR and CDR2 SFDVKD. The CDR3 extends over 17 amino acids. Trimming removed 0 bases at V and 8 bases at J, with 21 bases between. The CDR3 region has the DNA TGTGCCACCAGTGATTTGAAAACAGGTCCAGGTTATCGAGGCTACACCTTC. Amino acid sequence: CATSDLKTGPGYRGYTF.

There are a few counts of this clonotype. This chain connects TRBV3-1 to TRBJ2-5, with TRBD2 matching over 13 bases. The end of the DNA aligns better with TRBJ2-7, so the J call may be wrong. The CDR3 runs to 17 residues. The germline V gene has CDR1 LGHDT and CDR2 YNNKEL (reference sequence). The CDR3 reads CASSLTGTSGAIYEQYF. For the CDR3, the DNA is TGTGCCAGCAGCCTAACCGGGACTAGCGGGGCGATATACGAGCAGTACTTC.

The chain uses TRBV15 and TRBJ2-5; 11 bases agree with TRBD2. The J call is doubtful: the DNA matches TRBJ2-1 better. The CDR3 loop spans 16 amino acids. In germline, CDR1 is LNHNV, CDR2 YYDKDF (reference sequence). In DNA form, the CDR3 reads TGTGCCACCAGCGAGGGAAAAACTAGCGGGGGCAATGAGCAGTTCTTC. Translating it yields CATSEGKTSGGNEQFF.

The chain employs TRBV5-4 and TRBJ2-2; D is undetermined. CDR3 length equals 13 residues. Looked up from germline, CDR1 is SGHNT and CDR2 is YYREEE (reference sequence). Trimming shortened V by 3 bases and J by 10 bases, and 13 bases separated the two germline ends. The CDR3 loop is CASSSPALEELFF. In nucleotides, the CDR3 is TGTGCCAGCAGCTCCCCGGCCCTGGAGGAGCTGTTTTTT.

This rearrangement joins TRBV4-1 to TRBJ2-3; D remains ambiguous. Trimming took off 1 base at V and 3 bases at J, with 8 bases between the two ends. This CDR3 has 14 residues. CDR1 and CDR2 (germline): MGHRA, YSYEKL. The CDR3 DNA sequence: TGCGCCAGCAGCCAAGTTCGGAGTACAGATACGCAGTATTTT. Its translation is CASSQVRSTDTQYF.

This clonotype has only a few counts. The chain is built from TRBV7-8 and TRBJ2-2, with D hard to call. The CDR3 sequence is 15 residues long. The V end was cut by 1 base, the J end by 0 bases, with 6 bases between. Germline-derived CDR1 and CDR2 are SGHVS and FQNEAQ. The DNA of the CDR3 is TGTGCCAGCAGCTTAGGGGTCCCGAACACCGGGGAGCTGTTTTTT. Translated: CASSLGVPNTGELFF.

Details on this clonotype: This may arise from a read error, as a much more abundant clone is one base away. The chain uses TRBV7-9 and TRBJ2-5; the D is unclear. Germline V gene lookup returns CDR1 SEHNR and CDR2 FQNEAQ (reference sequence). Trimming removed 5 bases from V and 3 bases from J, with 16 bases in between. The CDR3 spans 15 residues. The CDR3 spells CASSPVSQNKETQYF. The CDR3 coding sequence is TGTGCCAGCAGCCCCGTTTCCCAAAACAAAGAGACCCAGTACTTC.

The chain is built from TRBV7-9 and TRBJ2-5, with TRBD2 matching over 9 bases. Judging by the DNA end, TRBJ2-1 fits better; the J call may be wrong. This CDR3 has 13 amino acids. Germline values: CDR1 SEHNR, CDR2 FQNEAQ (reference sequence). The chain's CDR3 is CASSGLAFDEQFF. The DNA for the CDR3 is TGTGCCAGCAGCGGACTAGCGTTCGATGAGCAGTTCTTC.

For the CDR3, the DNA is TGCAGTGCTATAAGGACAGGGGGAGACCATGGCTACACCTTC. Translating gives CSAIRTGGDHGYTF. This rearrangement joins TRBV20-1 to TRBJ1-2; 10 bases map to TRBD1. With V trimmed by 4 bases and J by 6 bases, 8 bases remained unmatched. The CDR3 spans 14 residues. Per the germline V gene, CDR1 is DFQATT and CDR2 is SNEGSKA (reference sequence).

The genes are TRBV27 and TRBJ2-1; 12 bases map to TRBD2. Germline CDR1 and CDR2: MNHEY and SMNVEV (reference sequence). The CDR3 contains 15 residues. The J segment lost 6 bases and the V segment lost 3 bases, leaving 3 bases of the junction unmatched. CDR3 bases: TGTGCCAGCAGTTTTGGGACTAGCGGGTCCAATGAGCAGTTCTTC. Translated: CASSFGTSGSNEQFF.

This clonotype was seen more than once but under ten times. V gene TRBV3-1 combines with J gene TRBJ2-2, with a weak D call TRBD2 (6 bases). This CDR3 region has 15 residues. The ends were cut back, 1 base at V and 5 bases at J, with 11 bases in the middle. Germline assignment: CDR1 LGHDT and CDR2 YNNKEL (reference sequence). CDR3 nucleotides: TGTGCCAGCAGCCAAGTTTATGGGGGGACCGGGGAGCTGTTTTTT. Translated, it gives CASSQVYGGTGELFF. The variable domain in full, completed from reference TRBV3-1 and TRBJ2-2, reads DTAVSQTPKYLVTQMGNDKSIKCEQNLGHDTMYWYKQDSKKFLKIMFSYNNKELIINETVPNRFSPKSPDKAHLNLHINSLELGDSAVYFCASSQVYGGTGELFFGEGSRLTVL.

This clonotype was seen a handful of times. The chain has TRBV9 and TRBJ2-1; 10 bases are a match to TRBD2. The DNA matches TRBJ2-7 better at its end, which makes the J call doubtful. CDR1 SGDLS and CDR2 YYNGEE come from the germline V gene. The CDR3 is 15 amino acids. The CDR3 spells CASSVGGTSGDEQYF. Here the CDR3 DNA reads TGTGCCAGCAGCGTAGGGGGTACTAGCGGGGACGAGCAGTACTTC.